This T cell receptor beta chain was documented in a study of T cells in localized non-small cell lung cancer (dated by TCRdb to 2020 to 2022). For the wider study: Comparing tumors with uninvolved tumor-adjacent lungs, the study looked at the T cell repertoires of about 240 patients with early-stage NSCLC. The cohort consisted of approximately 240 treatment-naive NSCLC patients whose localized lung tumors had been resected. Of the NSCLC patients, about 130 were male and 85 to 110 were female, and the mean age was approximately 69 years.

At diagnosis, peripheral blood, uninvolved tumor-adjacent lung and tumor were collected and stored as a combination of fresh-frozen and FFPE material. Blood samples were analyzed as peripheral blood mononuclear cells for TCR repertoire profiling. On the study overall, not on this receptor specifically: Longer overall survival was associated with higher blood T cell density, whereas shorter survival was associated with higher adjacent-lung clonality. Uninvolved tumor-adjacent lung showed the highest T cell clonality, higher than tumor, which suggests more focused antigenic responses in the adjacent lung. Because multi-region tumor sequencing was not done, intratumor heterogeneity could not be ruled out. Because the study design was exploratory, TCR variables were selected using unadjusted p-values without false-discovery rate correction. Of the top 100 tumor clones, a median of 57 were detected in paired uninvolved adjacent lung; some 28 were also among that lung's top 100.

TCR beta CDR3 regions were sequenced from DNA using the immunoSEQ Assay. As for the authors' bioinformatics: T cell density was computed as TCR beta template counts normalized to usable DNA estimated by amplifying housekeeping genes. Richness was estimated using the preseqR package, with extrapolation to 400,000 templates for PBMC samples and to 120,000 templates for tissue samples. Clonality was defined by subtracting Pielou's evenness from one. Tissue-enriched TCRs were identified by differential abundance testing using productive amino-acid clonotypes, minimum total count 5 and alpha 0.1. Repertoire overlap between compartments was quantified with the Jaccard Index and Morisita Overlap Index. TCR beta CDR3s were clustered by GLIPH together with public tetramer-defined viral CDR3s, and at least three viral sequences plus V-gene enrichment were required for viral motifs. Held by TCRdb, this immuneACCESS table contains in-frame sequences only and omits some clones. Under half of the omission traces to an unresolved V gene where checked; the cause of the rest is unknown. The V and J calls and the clone size are those of that table, but D and trimming were determined from the DNA. The sample contains roughly 39,000 clones, roughly 91% of them found a single time. The ten largest clones take up over 9.5% of the sample.

The cysteine opens and the phenylalanine closes a CDR3 of 13 amino acids. Only CDR3 DNA remains: 39 bases, in frame from the first base. Reading the germline V gene gives CDR1 MNHNS and CDR2 SASEGT. V has 6 bases trimmed and J has 5 bases trimmed; junction bases matching no gene number 5. Comment on this clone: Its specific antigen is unknown. Per-base qualities were not stored, and no clone one base away is much larger.

The sample was PBMCs, taken before any cancer treatment. This TCR derives from a woman aged 35 to 70 with stage II lung adenocarcinoma. The chain joins TRBV6-1 to TRBJ2-7; 9 central bases correspond to TRBD2. The encoded CDR3 is CASRSSGIHEQYF. Read as DNA, the sequence is TGTGCCAGCAGGTCTAGCGGGATCCACGAGCAGTACTTC.